These 27 T cell receptor beta chains came from one sample sequenced in a study of blood T cells in healthy people across ages. Primed by a sample-barcoded 5' primer and a J-beta primer mix, a second PCR proceeded for 7 to 11 cycles. TCRdb recomputed calls from the 5' RACE reads with MiXCR, one row per CDR3 protein. The table lists 780,000 or so distinct CDR3 sequences, 40% to 65% of them singletons. The specimen sequenced was blood. These receptors all come from a man older than 75 in good health.

This clonotype showed up just a few times. This sequence joins TRBV29-1 and TRBJ1-2; unclear D gene. This CDR3 is 13 amino acids long. CDR1 SQVTM and CDR2 ANQGSEA come from the germline V gene. The V end was cut by 1 base, the J end by 1 base, with 7 bases between. The CDR3 coding sequence is TGCAGCGTTGAAGGGGCGCATAACTATGGCTACACCTTC. Amino acids: CSVEGAHNYGYTF.

The gene calls are TRBV5-1 and TRBJ1-2, with D perhaps TRBD1 (5 bases). Germline CDR1 is SGHRS and CDR2 is YFSETQ. This CDR3 has 15 residues. With 6 bases removed from V and 3 bases from J, the gap between germline ends came to 18 bases. CDR3 in DNA: TGCGCCAGCACCAATGGGGTCGGGACCTACTATGGCTACACCTTC. Protein sequence: CASTNGVGTYYGYTF.

With regard to this clonotype: This clone may be a read error of a much larger clone one base away. The rearrangement uses TRBV14 and TRBJ2-7, with a possible D match to TRBD2 (5 bases). The V end lost 1 base, the J end lost 3 bases, and 7 bases lay between the germline ends. Germline V gives CDR1 SGHDN, CDR2 FVKESK. There are 13 residues in the CDR3. This chain's CDR3 is CASSQAGCYEQYF. For the CDR3, the DNA is TGTGCCAGCAGCCAAGCGGGGTGCTACGAGCAGTACTTC.

The chain joins TRBV15 to TRBJ2-5; 9 positions match TRBD2. The CDR3 loop spans 16 amino acids. Germline CDR1 reads LNHNV; CDR2 reads YYDKDF (reference sequence). The junction had 13 bases not matched to a gene; V was cut back by 0 bases and J by 11 bases. The CDR3 here is CATSREVTSGYNEQYF. The CDR3 DNA reads TGTGCCACCAGCAGAGAAGTGACTAGCGGTTACAATGAGCAGTACTTC. The entire variable domain, with the rest obtained from reference TRBV15 and TRBJ2-5, is as follows: DAMVIQNPRYQVTQFGKPVTLSCSQTLNHNVMYWYQQKSSQAPKLLFHYYDKDFNNEADTPDNFQSRRPNTSFCFLDIRSPGLGDTAMYLCATSREVTSGYNEQYFGPGTRLLVL.

The rearrangement joins TRBV2 to TRBJ1-1; TRBD1 matches at 8 bases. Per germline, CDR1 SNHLY and CDR2 FYNNEI. With 3 bases clipped from V and 2 bases from J, the junction kept 5 bases outside the gene matches. The CDR3 covers 15 residues. CDR3 sequence reads: CASSDIGQGNTEAFF. In DNA, the CDR3 is TGTGCCAGCAGTGACATCGGACAGGGCAACACTGAAGCTTTCTTT.

This chain links TRBV20-1 with TRBJ2-5; D ambiguous. Deletions cut 1 base from V and 5 bases from J, with 11 bases between. The CDR3 is 13 amino acids. Germline V gene sequence: CDR1 DFQATT, CDR2 SNEGSKA (reference sequence). The CDR3 region is CSARAHSRETQYF. The CDR3 coding sequence is TGCAGTGCTAGAGCCCATTCACGGGAGACCCAGTACTTC.

The table lists this clonotype with a few counts. The V and J genes are TRBV2 and TRBJ2-5, with D unresolved. The J call may be wrong; the DNA end is better matched by TRBJ2-7. The CDR3 runs to 11 residues. Germline CDR1 is SNHLY and CDR2 is FYNNEI. CDR3 amino acids: CASGIFDEQYF. CDR3 DNA sequence: TGTGCCAGCGGGATTTTCGACGAGCAGTACTTC.

This sequence joins TRBV28 and TRBJ2-3; D is ambiguous. Germline V gene sequence: CDR1 MDHEN, CDR2 SYDVKM. V was clipped by 6 bases and J by 0 bases, with 10 bases between them. The CDR3 totals 14 residues. The DNA for the CDR3 is TGTGCCAGCAGCCCGGTCCATAGCACAGATACGCAGTATTTT. Translated, it gives CASSPVHSTDTQYF.

This clonotype has only one observation. V is TRBV7-2 and J is TRBJ1-5, with TRBD1 identical over 7 bases. Germline V gene sequence: CDR1 SGHTA, CDR2 FQGNSA. The CDR3 loop spans 15 amino acids. The J segment lost 6 bases and the V segment lost 1 base, leaving 6 bases of the junction unmatched. The CDR3, as DNA: TGTGCCAGCAGCTTAGTGTCAGGGGGGGGTCAGCCCCAGCATTTT. Translated, it gives CASSLVSGGGQPQHF. The whole variable domain, remainder taken from reference TRBV7-2 and TRBJ1-5, is GAGVSQSPSNKVTEKGKDVELRCDPISGHTALYWYRQSLGQGLEFLIYFQGNSAPDKSGLPSDRFSAERTGGSVSTLTIQRTQQEDSAVYLCASSLVSGGGQPQHFGDGTRLSIL.

There are a few counts of this clonotype. This sequence joins TRBV21-1 and TRBJ2-2. TRBV21-1 is termed a pseudogene. The CDR3 is 15 amino acids. This chain's CDR3 is CASSRRSPNTGELFF. The CDR3 nucleotides are TGTGCCAGCAGCAGGCGCTCCCCGAACACCGGGGAGCTGTTTTTT.

This sequence joins TRBV2 and TRBJ2-5; D possibly corresponds to TRBD2 (6 bases). V dropped 2 bases and J dropped 0 bases, with 13 bases sitting between them. Germline V gene data show CDR1 as SNHLY and CDR2 as FYNNEI. The CDR3 is 16 amino acids. The chain's CDR3 is CASSELGGAYQETQYF. CDR3 nucleotide sequence: TGTGCCAGCAGTGAATTGGGGGGAGCGTACCAAGAGACCCAGTACTTC.

The chain links TRBV7-9 to TRBJ2-7; D might be TRBD2 (6 bases). Trimming removed 5 bases at V and 9 bases at J, with 20 bases between. The germline CDR1 and CDR2 sequences are SEHNR and FQNEAQ (reference sequence). The CDR3 runs 14 residues. CDR3 DNA: TGTGCCAGCAGCCGCGGGGAGCCTAGCGCCCCGCAGTACTTC. Translation gives CASSRGEPSAPQYF.

This chain links TRBV12-3 or TRBV12-4 with TRBJ2-5; D is possibly TRBD2 (6 bases). This CDR3 has 19 amino acids. V lost 1 base to trimming and J lost 11 bases, with 32 bases between them. Written as DNA, the CDR3 is TGTGCCAGCAGTTTAGGGGTCGGCGGGTGGGAGGCCCATTCCAATGAGCAGTACTTC. This codes for CASSLGVGGWEAHSNEQYF.

The chain links TRBV27 to TRBJ2-1; D remains ambiguous. V gave up 0 bases and J gave up 8 bases, with 11 bases separating them. The CDR3 is 14 amino acids. Germline CDR1 is MNHEY and CDR2 is SMNVEV (reference sequence). The CDR3 spells CASSLSNFPDEQFF. CDR3 sequence (DNA): TGTGCCAGCAGTTTATCGAACTTCCCGGATGAGCAGTTCTTC.

V is TRBV15 and J is TRBJ2-7; no clear D gene. The germline gives CDR1 LNHNV, CDR2 YYDKDF (reference sequence). The CDR3 has 13 residues. Trimming shortened V by 0 bases and J by 4 bases, and 7 bases separated the two germline ends. CDR3: CATSRDRRYEQYF. The CDR3 coding sequence is TGTGCCACCAGCAGAGATCGGCGATACGAGCAGTACTTC.

This clonotype has only one observation. The rearrangement links TRBV6-1 to TRBJ2-4; TRBD1 might be the D (7 bases). Germline V gene lookup returns CDR1 MNHNS and CDR2 SASEGT. The CDR3 runs 19 residues. With 8 bases removed from V and 1 base from J, the gap between germline ends came to 27 bases. The CDR3 DNA reads as TGTGCCAGCCATAGGGGAGGCAGGGGGATCGGGGAGGCCAAAAACATTCAGTACTTC. It encodes CASHRGGRGIGEAKNIQYF.

This clonotype was picked up one time. CDR3 loop: CASSFRDRGGGQPQHF. Written as DNA, the CDR3 is TGTGCCAGCAGTTTCCGGGACAGGGGAGGCGGTCAGCCCCAGCATTTT. The rearrangement links TRBV28 to TRBJ1-5; 10 nucleotides match TRBD1. Looked up from germline, CDR1 is MDHEN and CDR2 is SYDVKM. With 3 bases clipped from V and 6 bases from J, the junction kept 8 bases outside the gene matches. This CDR3 has 16 amino acids.

This clonotype has only a few counts. The chain links TRBV6-1 to TRBJ2-5; D is undetermined. V lost 3 bases, J lost 3 bases, and 17 bases lay in between. CDR1 is MNHNS and CDR2 is SASEGT in the germline V gene. This CDR3 has 16 residues. CDR3 region: CASSDPAQGDKETQYF. The CDR3 DNA follows: TGTGCCAGCAGTGATCCGGCACAAGGAGATAAAGAGACCCAGTACTTC.

The genes are TRBV3-1 and TRBJ2-2; TRBD2 might be the D (6 bases). The length of the CDR3 is 15 residues. Germline CDR1 LGHDT, CDR2 YNNKEL (reference sequence). V was clipped by 1 base and J by 4 bases, with 10 bases between them. The CDR3: CASSQVPGATGELFF. CDR3 in DNA: TGTGCCAGCAGCCAAGTTCCGGGAGCCACCGGGGAGCTGTTTTTT.

This clonotype was recorded a few times. CDR3 protein: CASSQSLAGALGGGEQFF. The DNA of the CDR3 is TGCGCCAGCAGCCAGTCACTAGCGGGAGCCCTCGGAGGAGGTGAGCAGTTCTTC. The J gene is TRBJ2-1, the V gene TRBV4-1; 11 nucleotides align to TRBD2. Germline-derived CDR1 and CDR2 are MGHRA and YSYEKL. The CDR3 has 18 residues. With V trimmed by 3 bases and J by 9 bases, 16 bases remained unmatched.

The chain joins TRBV6-2 or TRBV6-3 to TRBJ2-7; D is unresolved. The CDR3 length is 14 residues. Germline CDR1 reads MNHEY; CDR2 reads SVGEGT. Trimming took 6 bases from V and 3 from J, leaving 15 bases between them. The CDR3 nucleotides are TGTGCCAGCAGAAAACCGACTGGGAACTACGAGCAGTACTTC. Protein product: CASRKPTGNYEQYF.

This clonotype showed up just a few times. The chain couples TRBV13 to TRBJ2-1; D uncertain. This CDR3 has 15 amino acids. Germline V gene sequence: CDR1 PRHDT, CDR2 FYEKMQ (reference sequence). V lost 2 bases, J lost 4 bases, and 12 bases lay in between. The CDR3 DNA reads TGTGCCAGCAGCTTATCCACCCTGCTATACAATGAGCAGTTCTTC. As protein: CASSLSTLLYNEQFF. The complete variable domain, with remaining parts taken from reference TRBV13 and TRBJ2-1, reads AAGVIQSPRHLIKEKRETATLKCYPIPRHDTVYWYQQGPGQDPQFLISFYEKMQSDKGSIPDRFSAQQFSDYHSELNMSSLELGDSALYFCASSLSTLLYNEQFFGPGTRLTVL.

This clonotype was recorded a few times. This chain connects TRBV7-2 to TRBJ1-2, with D unresolved. V lost 3 bases and J lost 5, with 10 bases in between. The V gene's germline CDR1 is SGHTA and CDR2 FQGNSA. There are 13 residues in the CDR3. The CDR3 protein is CASSLGIGYGYTF. CDR3 nucleotides: TGTGCCAGCAGCTTGGGGATTGGGTATGGCTACACCTTC.

This clonotype has a handful of counts. The chain is built from TRBV10-3 and TRBJ2-2, with D perhaps TRBD1 (6 bases). The CDR3 consists of 14 residues. Germline lookup yields CDR1 ENHRY and CDR2 SYGVKD. The V and J ends lost 3 bases and 7 bases respectively, with 12 bases between them. CDR3 sequence: CAISDDRNDGELFF. CDR3 nucleotides: TGTGCCATCAGTGACGACAGGAACGACGGGGAGCTGTTTTTT.

V is TRBV18 and J is TRBJ1-5; D call uncertain. The CDR3 consists of 14 residues. Germline lookup yields CDR1 KGHSH and CDR2 LQKENI. The germline V and J ends were trimmed by 1 base and 6 bases, with 10 bases remaining between them. The CDR3 DNA sequence: TGTGCCAGCTCACCACAGCGGACGGGTCAGCCCCAGCATTTT. This encodes CASSPQRTGQPQHF. Full variable domain (remainder filled in from reference TRBV18 and TRBJ1-5): NAGVMQNPRHLVRRRGQEARLRCSPMKGHSHVYWYRQLPEEGLKFMVYLQKENIIDESGMPKERFSAEFPKEGPSILRIQQVVRGDSAAYFCASSPQRTGQPQHFGDGTRLSIL.

V and J are TRBV6-1 and TRBJ2-4; D possibly corresponds to TRBD2 (7 bases). V lost 4 bases and J lost 6, with 16 bases in between. There are 15 residues in the CDR3. Germline V gene lookup returns CDR1 MNHNS and CDR2 SASEGT. The CDR3 bases are TGTGCCAGCAGTGCCACGGGGGGCGGCGGAAACATTCAGTACTTC. This sequence encodes CASSATGGGGNIQYF.

The chain couples TRBV27 to TRBJ1-2; tentatively, D is TRBD1 (6 bases). Germline V gene lookup returns CDR1 MNHEY and CDR2 SMNVEV (reference sequence). V gave up 4 bases and J gave up 6 bases, with 18 bases separating them. The CDR3 length is 15 residues. Here the CDR3 DNA reads TGTGCCAGCAGTTCCATCCAACAGGGCCAAAATGGCTACACCTTC. Amino acid sequence: CASSSIQQGQNGYTF.